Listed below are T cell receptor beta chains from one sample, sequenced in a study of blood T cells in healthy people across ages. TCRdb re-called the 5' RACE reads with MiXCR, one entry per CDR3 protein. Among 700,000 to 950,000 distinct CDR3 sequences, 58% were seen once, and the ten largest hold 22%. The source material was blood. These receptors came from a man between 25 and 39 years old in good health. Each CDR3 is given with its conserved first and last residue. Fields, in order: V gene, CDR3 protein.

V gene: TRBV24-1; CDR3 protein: CATSDPRPGLEYNEQFF
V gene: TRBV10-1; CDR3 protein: CASSDHWGAWNGYTF
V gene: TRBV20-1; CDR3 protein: CSARDFHTTAYEQYF
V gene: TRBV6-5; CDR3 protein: CASSYPGWGGHTEAFF
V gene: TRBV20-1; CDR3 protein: CSATGYQETQYF
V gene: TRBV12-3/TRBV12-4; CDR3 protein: CASSLWLDNEQFF
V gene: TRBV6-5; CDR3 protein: CASSYWQGAGGANVLTF
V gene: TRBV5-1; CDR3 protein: CASSPGGSRDEQYF
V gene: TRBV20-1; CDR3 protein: CSAPQTSGRTTDTQYF
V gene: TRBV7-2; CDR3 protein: CASSLAARHRGRLTDTQYF
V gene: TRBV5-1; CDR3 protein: CASSPGLAQSSYEQYF
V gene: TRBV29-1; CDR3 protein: CSVAARQGGGTEAFF
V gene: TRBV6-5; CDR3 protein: CASSRLLGEQYF
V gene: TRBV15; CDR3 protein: CATKTGPASGANVLTF
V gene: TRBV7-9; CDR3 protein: CASSLPAAGYGYTF
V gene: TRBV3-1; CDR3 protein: CASSQVRPPNEKLFF
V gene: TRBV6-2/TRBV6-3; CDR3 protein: CASSYLTGWSNEQYF
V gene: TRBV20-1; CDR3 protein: CSAGRATSYNEQFF
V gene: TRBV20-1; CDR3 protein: CSARPPGRTDNEQYF
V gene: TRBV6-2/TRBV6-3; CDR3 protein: CASSRDFGRYEQYF
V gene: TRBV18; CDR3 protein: CASSPGETNQPQHF
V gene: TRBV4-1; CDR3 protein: CASSVPGPSGGNEQYF
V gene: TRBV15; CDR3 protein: CATSRSKARAGANVLTF
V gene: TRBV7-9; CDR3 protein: CASSLAITQETQYF
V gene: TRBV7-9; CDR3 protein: CASSLPGDGYTF
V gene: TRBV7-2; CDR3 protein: CASSQTAANPSTDTQYF